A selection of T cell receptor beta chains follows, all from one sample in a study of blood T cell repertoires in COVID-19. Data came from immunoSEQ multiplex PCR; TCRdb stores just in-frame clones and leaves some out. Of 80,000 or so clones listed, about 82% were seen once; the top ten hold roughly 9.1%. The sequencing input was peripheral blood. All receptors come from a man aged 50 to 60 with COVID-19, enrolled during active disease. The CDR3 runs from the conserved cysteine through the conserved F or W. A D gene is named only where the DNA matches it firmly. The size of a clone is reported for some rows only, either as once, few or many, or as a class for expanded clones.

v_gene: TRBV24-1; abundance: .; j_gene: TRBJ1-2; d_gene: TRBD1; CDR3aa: CATSDRDRGFLYEGYTF; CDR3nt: TGTGCCACCAGTGACCGGGACAGGGGCTTCCTCTATGAGGGCTACACCTTC
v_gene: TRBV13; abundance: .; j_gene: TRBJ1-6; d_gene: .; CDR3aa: CASSSDAGVNSPLHF; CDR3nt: TGTGCCAGCAGCTCGGACGCGGGAGTCAATTCACCCCTCCACTTT
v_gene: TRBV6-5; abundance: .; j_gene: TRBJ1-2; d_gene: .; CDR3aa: CASSVQGIDGYTF; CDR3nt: TGTGCCAGCAGCGTACAGGGAATCGACGGCTACACCTTC
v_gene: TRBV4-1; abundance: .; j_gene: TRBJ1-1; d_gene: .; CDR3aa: CASSQDPNRPNTEAFF; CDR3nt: TGCGCCAGCAGCCAAGACCCGAACAGACCGAACACTGAAGCTTTCTTT
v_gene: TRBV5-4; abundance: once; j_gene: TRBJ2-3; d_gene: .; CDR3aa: CASSLRRASTDTQYF; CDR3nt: TGTGCCAGCAGCTTGCGAAGAGCTAGCACAGATACGCAGTATTTT
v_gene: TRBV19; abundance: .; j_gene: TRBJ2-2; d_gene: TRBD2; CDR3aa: CASTKGLANTGELFF; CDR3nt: TGTGCCAGTACTAAGGGACTAGCGAACACCGGGGAGCTGTTTTTT
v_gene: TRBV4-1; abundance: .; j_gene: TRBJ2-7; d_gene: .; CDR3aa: CASSQATGHNLYEQYF; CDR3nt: TGCGCCAGCAGCCAAGCCACGGGACATAACCTCTACGAGCAGTACTTC
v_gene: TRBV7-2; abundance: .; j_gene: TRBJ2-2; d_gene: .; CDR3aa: CASSLVVIGELFF; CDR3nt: TGTGCCAGCAGCTTAGTAGTAATCGGGGAGCTGTTTTTT
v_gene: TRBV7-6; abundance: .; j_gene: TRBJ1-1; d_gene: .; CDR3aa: CASSLSRDIPEVNTEAFF; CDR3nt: TGTGCCAGCAGCCTGTCCCGGGACATCCCCGAGGTGAACACTGAAGCTTTCTTT
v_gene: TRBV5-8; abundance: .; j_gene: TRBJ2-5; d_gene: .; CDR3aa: CASSLGVAETQYF; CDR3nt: TGTGCCAGCAGCCTCGGGGTAGCAGAGACCCAGTACTTC
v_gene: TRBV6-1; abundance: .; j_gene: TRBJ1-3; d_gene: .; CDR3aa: CASSEAHDSSGNTIYF; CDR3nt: TGTGCCAGCAGTGAAGCGCACGATAGCTCTGGAAACACCATATATTTT
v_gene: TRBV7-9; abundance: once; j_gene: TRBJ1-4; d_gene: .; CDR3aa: CASSPGGGQDEKLFF; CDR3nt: TGTGCCAGCAGCCCCGGCGGGGGGCAAGATGAAAAACTGTTTTTT
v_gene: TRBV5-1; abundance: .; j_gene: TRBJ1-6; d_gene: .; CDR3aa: CASKLRGGGNSPLHF; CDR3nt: TGCGCCAGCAAGCTTCGGGGGGGCGGTAATTCACCCCTCCACTTT
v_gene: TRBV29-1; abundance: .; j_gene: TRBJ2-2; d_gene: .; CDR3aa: CSGLDSNTGELFF; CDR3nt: TGCAGCGGCTTGGACAGCAACACCGGGGAGCTGTTTTTT
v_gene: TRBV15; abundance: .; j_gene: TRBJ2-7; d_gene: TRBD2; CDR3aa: CATSRPLAGVGEQYF; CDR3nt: TGTGCCACCAGCAGACCACTAGCGGGAGTCGGTGAGCAGTACTTC
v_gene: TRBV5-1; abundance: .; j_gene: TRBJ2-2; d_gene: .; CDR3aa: CASSRQYTGELFF; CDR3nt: TGCGCCAGCAGCCGACAGTACACCGGGGAGCTGTTTTTT
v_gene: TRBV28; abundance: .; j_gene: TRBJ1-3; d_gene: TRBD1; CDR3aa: CASSPDRAGNTIYF; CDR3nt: TGTGCCAGCAGTCCAGACAGGGCTGGAAACACCATATATTTT
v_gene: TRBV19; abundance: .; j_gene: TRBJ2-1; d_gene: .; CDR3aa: CASRSSYNEQFF; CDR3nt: TGTGCCAGTCGGAGCTCCTACAATGAGCAGTTCTTC
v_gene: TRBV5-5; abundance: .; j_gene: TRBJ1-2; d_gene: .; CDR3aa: CASRKTENYGYTF; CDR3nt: TGTGCCAGCAGGAAGACAGAAAACTATGGCTACACCTTC
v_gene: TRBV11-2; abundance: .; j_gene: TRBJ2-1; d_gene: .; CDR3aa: CASERSAYNEQFF; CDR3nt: TGTGCCAGCGAGAGGTCAGCATACAATGAGCAGTTCTTC
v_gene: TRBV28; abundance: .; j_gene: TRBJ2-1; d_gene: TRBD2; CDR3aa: CASTRAGGGNYNEQFF; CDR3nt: TGTGCCAGCACTCGAGCGGGAGGGGGTAACTACAATGAGCAGTTCTTC
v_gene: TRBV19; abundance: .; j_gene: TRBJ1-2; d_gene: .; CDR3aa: CASKTPGHVFGYTF; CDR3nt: TGTGCCAGTAAAACCCCGGGACACGTTTTCGGCTACACCTTC
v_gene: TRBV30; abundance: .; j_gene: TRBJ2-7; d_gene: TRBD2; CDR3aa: CAWTPGGTYEQYF; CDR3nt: TGTGCCTGGACGCCGGGAGGCACCTACGAGCAGTACTTC
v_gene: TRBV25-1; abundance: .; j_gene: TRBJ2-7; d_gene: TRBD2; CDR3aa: CASSEPTSGRVYEQYF; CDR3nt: TGTGCCAGCAGTGAACCGACTAGCGGGAGGGTCTACGAGCAGTACTTC
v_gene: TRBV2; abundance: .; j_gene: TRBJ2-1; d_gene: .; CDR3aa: CASKRQSSYNEQFF; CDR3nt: TGTGCCAGCAAGAGGCAGAGCTCCTACAATGAGCAGTTCTTC
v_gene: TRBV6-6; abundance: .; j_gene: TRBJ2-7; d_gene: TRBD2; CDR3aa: CASTSSAGGSGEQYF; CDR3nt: TGTGCCAGCACCTCATCAGCGGGAGGATCGGGTGAGCAGTACTTC
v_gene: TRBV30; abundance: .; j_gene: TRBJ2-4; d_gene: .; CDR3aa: CAWSEGLDFLAKNIQYF; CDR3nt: TGTGCCTGGAGTGAAGGCCTGGACTTCCTAGCCAAAAACATTCAGTACTTC
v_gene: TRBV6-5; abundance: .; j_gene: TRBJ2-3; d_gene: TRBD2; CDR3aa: CASSPLAGDTDTQYF; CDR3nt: TGTGCCAGCAGTCCGCTAGCGGGGGACACAGATACGCAGTATTTT
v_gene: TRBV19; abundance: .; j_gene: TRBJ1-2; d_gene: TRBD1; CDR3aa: CASSMDRVEGYTF; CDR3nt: TGTGCCAGTAGTATGGACAGGGTGGAGGGCTACACCTTC
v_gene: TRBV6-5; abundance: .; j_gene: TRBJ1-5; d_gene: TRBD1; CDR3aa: CAVGQGKGQPQHF; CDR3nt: TGTGCGGTGGGACAGGGAAAAGGACAGCCCCAGCATTTT
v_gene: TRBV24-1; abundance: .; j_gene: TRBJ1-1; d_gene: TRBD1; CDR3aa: CATAAGGARTEAFF; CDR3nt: TGTGCCACCGCGGCAGGGGGCGCGAGAACTGAAGCTTTCTTT
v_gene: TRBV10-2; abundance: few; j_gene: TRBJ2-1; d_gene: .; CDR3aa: CASSPSNNEQFF; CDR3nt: TGCGCCAGCAGCCCGAGCAACAATGAGCAGTTCTTC
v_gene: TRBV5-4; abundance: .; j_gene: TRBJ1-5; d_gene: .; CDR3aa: CASSLEGGGKGAQHF; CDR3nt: TGTGCCAGCAGCTTGGAGGGCGGGGGAAAAGGAGCCCAGCATTTT